Each of the 15 T cell receptor beta chains below was sequenced from the same sample in a study of OX40 agonist ivuxolimab in advanced cancers. Libraries were built with the immunoSEQ multiplex PCR assay. In its TCRdb copy, this immuneACCESS table keeps in-frame sequences only and misses some clones. Where compared with another copy, unresolved V genes explain less than half of these, and the others have no known cause. This sample lists more than 35,000 clones; about 89% were detected once. The ten largest clones take up under 0.7% of the sample. The input for sequencing was CD4+ or CD8+ T cells sorted from blood, taken in a trial of the OX40 agonist ivuxolimab. These receptor sequences come from an adult with an advanced solid tumor such as melanoma, head and neck, liver or kidney cancer.

V and J are TRBV11-3 and TRBJ2-1; TRBD2 aligns across 8 bases. This CDR3 comprises 16 residues. CDR1 is SGHNT, CDR2 YENEEA, per germline. V shed 8 bases, J shed 4 bases, and the junction held 13 bases outside the gene matches. Here the CDR3 DNA reads TGTGCCAGCTCAGGGAGGCGGGGGGAACGTTACAATGAGCAGTTCTTC. This gives the protein CASSGRRGERYNEQFF.

The chain has TRBV18 and TRBJ1-3; the D is unclear. Germline CDR1 KGHSH, CDR2 LQKENI. Trimming pared 3 bases from V and 2 bases from J, leaving 14 bases between. This CDR3 is built from 16 residues. The CDR3 DNA follows: TGTGCCAGCTCACCTTTCTCCCCCGGGGCTGGAAACACCATATATTTT. This translates into CASSPFSPGAGNTIYF.

This clone was picked up one time. The chain uses TRBV25-1 and TRBJ2-1, with D perhaps matching TRBD1 or TRBD2 (5 bases each). Germline V CDR1 and CDR2: MGHDK, SYGVNS. Trimming removed 5 bases at V and 8 bases at J, with 16 bases between. There are 14 residues in the CDR3. This chain's CDR3 is CASSYGAFPHEQFF. CDR3 bases: TGTGCCAGCAGTTACGGGGCTTTCCCCCATGAGCAGTTCTTC.

The chain has TRBV7-9 and TRBJ2-7; no clear D gene. The CDR3 runs 15 residues. The V gene lost 5 bases and the J gene lost 3 bases, with 17 bases spanning the gap. From germline, CDR1 is SEHNR and CDR2 FQNEAQ (reference sequence). The CDR3 DNA is TGTGCCAGCAGCCCCGATGGCAGTTGGGGCTACGAGCAGTACTTC. This encodes CASSPDGSWGYEQYF.

CDR3 sequence: CASSPPKRPRVDYEQYF. CDR3 bases: TGTGCCAGCTCACCACCCAAACGGCCTAGAGTGGACTACGAGCAGTACTTC. The rearrangement links TRBV18 to TRBJ2-7; D gene ambiguous. There are 17 residues in the CDR3. V dropped 0 bases and J dropped 3 bases, with 18 bases sitting between them. The V gene's germline CDR1 is KGHSH and CDR2 LQKENI. The full variable domain, in which reference TRBV18 and TRBJ2-7 provide the parts outside the CDR3, is NAGVMQNPRHLVRRRGQEARLRCSPMKGHSHVYWYRQLPEEGLKFMVYLQKENIIDESGMPKERFSAEFPKEGPSILRIQQVVRGDSAAYFCASSPPKRPRVDYEQYFGPGTRLTVT.

The CDR3 region is CASSAFVGQGSNQPQHF. The CDR3 nucleotides are TGTGCCAGCAGTGCCTTTGTCGGACAGGGCAGCAATCAGCCCCAGCATTTT. The V and J genes are TRBV2 and TRBJ1-5; TRBD1 matches at 8 bases. Germline-derived CDR1 and CDR2 are SNHLY and FYNNEI. This CDR3 contains 17 residues. Trimming removed 4 bases from V and 1 base from J; junction bases left unmatched: 9.

The J gene is TRBJ1-2, the V gene TRBV19; D gene uncertain. The CDR3 covers 12 residues. CDR1 LNHDA and CDR2 SQIVND come from the germline V gene (reference sequence). Between the trimmed V and J ends, which lost 1 base and 7 bases, there was a span of 7 bases. The DNA for the CDR3 is TGTGCCAGTAGTATAGGAGGGTCTGGCTACACCTTC. Its protein product is CASSIGGSGYTF.

The chain links TRBV5-6 to TRBJ2-2, with TRBD2 matching 8 bases. The germline CDR1 and CDR2 sequences are SGHDT and YYEEEE. CDR3 length equals 15 residues. The junction had 5 bases not matched to a gene; V was cut back by 4 bases and J by 3 bases. CDR3 coding DNA: TGTGCCAGCAGCCCCCTCGGGGGGGACACCGGGGAGCTGTTTTTT. This gives the protein CASSPLGGDTGELFF.

The chain combines TRBV9 with TRBJ2-2; perhaps TRBD1 as D (6 bases). CDR1 is SGDLS, CDR2 YYNGEE, per germline. V shed 5 bases and J shed 5 bases, with 13 bases lying between them. The CDR3 is 14 amino acids. In DNA form, the CDR3 reads TGTGCCAGCAGTTATGGACAGACAACCGGGGAGCTGTTTTTT. Encoded protein: CASSYGQTTGELFF.

The V call is TRBV6-4, the J call TRBJ1-2; TRBD1 might be the D (6 bases). This CDR3 contains 14 residues. Trimming took 2 bases from V and 8 from J, leaving 15 bases between them. Germline V gives CDR1 MRHNA, CDR2 SNTAGT. CDR3 coding DNA: TGTGCCAGCAGTGACCCCACAGGGTCGGGGGGCTACACCTTC. Translated: CASSDPTGSGGYTF.

The rearrangement links TRBV10-3 to TRBJ1-6; D possibly corresponds to TRBD1 (6 bases). The CDR3 length is 14 residues. V was cut by 8 bases and J by 5 bases, with 13 bases left in between. Germline loops: CDR1 ENHRY, CDR2 SYGVKD. The CDR3 DNA follows: TGTGCCATCGCCAAGGGGGTCGATAATTCACCCCTCCACTTT. Protein product: CAIAKGVDNSPLHF.

The genes are TRBV7-3 and TRBJ1-4; D is unresolved. Looked up from germline, CDR1 is SGHTA and CDR2 is FQGTGA. V lost 5 bases to trimming and J lost 8 bases, with 12 bases between them. The CDR3 runs 13 residues. CDR3 coding DNA: TGTGCCAGCAGCCTGTCGATAGGAGAAAAACTGTTTTTT. Translation: CASSLSIGEKLFF.

The V and J genes are TRBV5-1 and TRBJ2-3; D remains ambiguous. With 2 bases removed from V and 0 bases from J, the gap between germline ends came to 1 base. Germline V gene data show CDR1 as SGHRS and CDR2 as YFSETQ. The CDR3 runs to 12 residues. The CDR3 DNA is TGCGCCAGCAGCTTTAGCACAGATACGCAGTATTTT. Amino acids: CASSFSTDTQYF. The full variable domain, completed using reference TRBV5-1 and TRBJ2-3, is KAGVTQTPRYLIKTRGQQVTLSCSPISGHRSVSWYQQTPGQGLQFLFEYFSETQRNKGNFPGRFSGRQFSNSRSEMNVSTLELGDSALYLCASSFSTDTQYFGPGTRLTVL.

The CDR3 DNA reads as TGTGCCAGCACCATGGGACAGGCCACAGATACGCAGTATTTT. Translating it yields CASTMGQATDTQYF. This chain uses TRBV9 with TRBJ2-3, with 8 bases aligning to TRBD1. The CDR3 is made up of 14 amino acids. Germline V lookup: CDR1 SGDLS, CDR2 YYNGEE. V was pared by 6 bases and J by 2 bases, with 5 bases of the junction left unmatched.

V is TRBV7-6 and J is TRBJ2-2; 8 bases align to TRBD2. The CDR3 is 14 amino acids. Germline CDR1 and CDR2: SGHVS and FNYEAQ. After removal of 10 bases from V and 4 bases from J, the junction contained 8 bases not matched to a gene. As DNA, the CDR3 is TGTGCCACCGCCGGGGGGGCGGGCACCGGGGAGCTGTTTTTT. Its protein product is CATAGGAGTGELFF.